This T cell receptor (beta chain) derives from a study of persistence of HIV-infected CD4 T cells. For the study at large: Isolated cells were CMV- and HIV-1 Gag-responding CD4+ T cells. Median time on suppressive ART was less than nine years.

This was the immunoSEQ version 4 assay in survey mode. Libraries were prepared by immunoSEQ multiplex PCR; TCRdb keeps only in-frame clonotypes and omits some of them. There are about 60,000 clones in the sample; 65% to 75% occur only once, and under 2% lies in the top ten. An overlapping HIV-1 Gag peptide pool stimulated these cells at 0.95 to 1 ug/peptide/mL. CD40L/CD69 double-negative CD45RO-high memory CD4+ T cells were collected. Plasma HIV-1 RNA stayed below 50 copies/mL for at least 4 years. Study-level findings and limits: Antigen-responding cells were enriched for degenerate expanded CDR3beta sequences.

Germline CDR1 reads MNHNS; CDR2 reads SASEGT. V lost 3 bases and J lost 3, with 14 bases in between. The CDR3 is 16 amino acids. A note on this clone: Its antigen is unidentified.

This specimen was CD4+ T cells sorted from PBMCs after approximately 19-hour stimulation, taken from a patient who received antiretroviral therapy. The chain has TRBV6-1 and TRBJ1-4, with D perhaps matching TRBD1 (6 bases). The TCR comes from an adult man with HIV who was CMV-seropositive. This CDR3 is CASSDGGAPANEKLFF. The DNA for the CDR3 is TGTGCCAGCAGTGATGGGGGGGCTCCGGCTAATGAAAAACTGTTTTTT.